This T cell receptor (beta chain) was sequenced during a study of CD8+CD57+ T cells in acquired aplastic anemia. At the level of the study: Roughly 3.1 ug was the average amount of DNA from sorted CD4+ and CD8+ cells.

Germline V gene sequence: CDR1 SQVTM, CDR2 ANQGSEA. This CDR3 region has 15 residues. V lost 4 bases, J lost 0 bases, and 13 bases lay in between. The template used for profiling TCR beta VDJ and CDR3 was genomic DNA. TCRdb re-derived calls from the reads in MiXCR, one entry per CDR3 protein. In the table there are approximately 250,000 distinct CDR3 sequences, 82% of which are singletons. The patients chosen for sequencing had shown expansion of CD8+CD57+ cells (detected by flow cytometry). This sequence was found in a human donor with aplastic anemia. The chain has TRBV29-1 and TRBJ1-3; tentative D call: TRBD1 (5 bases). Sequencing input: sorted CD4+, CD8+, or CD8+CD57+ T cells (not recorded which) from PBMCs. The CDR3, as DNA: TGCAGCGTTGCCTCGGGGGAGAGCTCTGGAAACACCATATATTTT. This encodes CSVASGESSGNTIYF.